Listed below are T cell receptor beta chains from one sample, sequenced in a study of cytomegalovirus exposure and HLA in healthy donors. Sequencing used immunoSEQ multiplex PCR; TCRdb keeps in-frame clones, though not all of them. Of some 34,000 clones in the sample, roughly 67% were seen once. Sequenced sample: PBMCs. These receptors were taken from a man aged 35 to 55 in good health and CMV-seropositive. Both conserved end residues are part of each CDR3. Each record gives: V gene, D gene, clone size, J gene, CDR3 DNA, CDR3 protein. A D gene is named only where the DNA matches it firmly. The size entry is marked missing in some rows and otherwise reads once, few, many or a size class.

TRBV4-2	TRBD1	few	TRBJ1-3	TGTGCCAGCAGCCCGGGACAGGATTCTGGAAACACCATATATTTT	CASSPGQDSGNTIYF
TRBV6-6	.	.	TRBJ2-2	TGTGCCAGCAGGGACGGGGAGGTGAACACCGGGGAGCTGTTTTTT	CASRDGEVNTGELFF
TRBV7-2	.	.	TRBJ1-1	TGTGCCAGCAGCTTAGAAAGGGAGGCTGAAGCTTTCTTT	CASSLEREAEAFF
TRBV5-1	TRBD1	.	TRBJ1-4	TGCGCCAGTAGACAGGGTTCTAATGAAAAACTGTTTTTT	CASRQGSNEKLFF
TRBV28	TRBD1	.	TRBJ1-2	TGTGCCAGCAGTTTAGTAGAGCGGGACAGGGGGCGTACTGGCTACACCTTC	CASSLVERDRGRTGYTF
TRBV7-9	.	.	TRBJ2-7	TGTGCCAGCAGCCCGGGGCCAGGGGACTCCTACGAGCAGTACTTC	CASSPGPGDSYEQYF
TRBV19	.	large	TRBJ2-3	TGTGCCAGTAGTATAGATGTACAGGGCAATACGCAGTATTTT	CASSIDVQGNTQYF
TRBV29-1	TRBD1	.	TRBJ2-7	TGCAGCGCCCACAGGGGCCACGAGCAGTACTTC	CSAHRGHEQYF
TRBV2	TRBD1	.	TRBJ1-2	TGTGCCAGCAGCGCCGGGACAGGGGCCAACTATGGCTACACCTTC	CASSAGTGANYGYTF
TRBV6-5	TRBD1	.	TRBJ2-7	TGTGCCAGCAGAGCCGGGACAGAGACCTACGAGCAGTACTTC	CASRAGTETYEQYF
TRBV28	TRBD1	.	TRBJ1-2	TGTGCCAGCAGTTTAACGGGACAGCTGAACTATGGCTACACCTTC	CASSLTGQLNYGYTF
TRBV4-1	.	.	TRBJ2-1	TGCGCCAGCAGCCGATTCTGGTCGGGGGCCTACAATGAGCAGTTCTTC	CASSRFWSGAYNEQFF
TRBV19	.	once	TRBJ1-5	TGTGCCAGTAGTATACCCGGGGGAGGGGATCAGCCCCAGCATTTT	CASSIPGGGDQPQHF
TRBV6-1	.	.	TRBJ2-7	TGTGCCAGCAGTGTTAGCTCCTACGAGCAGTACTTC	CASSVSSYEQYF
TRBV5-6	.	.	TRBJ1-2	TGTGCCAGCAGCCCCGGAACAGGCCCCTATGGCTACACCTTC	CASSPGTGPYGYTF
TRBV7-3	TRBD1	.	TRBJ1-1	TGTGCCAGCAGCTCGCGGACAGGGAACACTGAAGCTTTCTTT	CASSSRTGNTEAFF
TRBV7-2	TRBD1	.	TRBJ2-5	TGTGCCAGCAACCGACAGGGTGCGGCCGAAGAGACCCAGTACTTC	CASNRQGAAEETQYF
TRBV11-3	TRBD2	.	TRBJ2-7	TGTGCCAGCAGCTTGGGGGGGTCCGGCTACGAGCAGTACTTC	CASSLGGSGYEQYF
TRBV5-1	TRBD1	.	TRBJ1-1	TGCGCCAGCAGCTTGGCAGGGGGACTGATGCCTGAAGCTTTCTTT	CASSLAGGLMPEAFF
TRBV9	TRBD2	few	TRBJ2-3	TGTGCCAGCAGCACTATAGCGGGGGCCACAGATACGCAGTATTTT	CASSTIAGATDTQYF
TRBV7-2	TRBD2	.	TRBJ2-1	TGTGCCAGCAGCTCGACTAGCGGGGGGACCAATGAGCAGTTCTTC	CASSSTSGGTNEQFF
TRBV7-2	.	.	TRBJ2-3	TGTGCCAGCAGCTTTGGAGCAACTAGCACAGATACGCAGTATTTT	CASSFGATSTDTQYF
TRBV2	TRBD2	.	TRBJ2-1	TGTGCCAGCAGCCCTTTAGCGGGGGGAGGAAATGAGCAGTTCTTC	CASSPLAGGGNEQFF
TRBV9	.	.	TRBJ1-5	TGTGCCAGCAGCGTCGACGGGGGGCCCCAGCATTTT	CASSVDGGPQHF
TRBV6-1	.	once	TRBJ1-2	TGTGCCAGCAGTGAAGCGCGGGGTGGGGGCTACACCTTC	CASSEARGGGYTF
TRBV29-1	.	.	TRBJ1-1	TGCAGCGTTAACACGGGCGGGAACACTGAGGCTTTCTTT	CSVNTGGNTEAFF
TRBV14	.	.	TRBJ1-3	TGTGCCAGCAGCCAAAACAGCCGAAACACCATATATTTT	CASSQNSRNTIYF
TRBV4-2	.	.	TRBJ2-7	TGTGCCAGCAGCCCTCCACAAGGGGGGGGCTACGAGCAGTACTTC	CASSPPQGGGYEQYF
TRBV12-5	.	.	TRBJ1-5	TGTGCTAGTGGCCGGGGGGGACTAAATCAGCCCCAACATTTT	CASGRGGLNQPQHF
TRBV7-3	TRBD2	.	TRBJ2-1	TGTGCCAGCAGCTCTAGGGTGACTAGCGGGGCTAATGAGCAGTTCTTC	CASSSRVTSGANEQFF
TRBV11-2	TRBD1	.	TRBJ1-5	TGTGCCAGCAGCTTAGGCAGGGGGCTTGGTCAGCCCCAGCATTTT	CASSLGRGLGQPQHF
TRBV6-5	TRBD2	.	TRBJ2-7	TGTGCCAGCAGTTACTCTTGGCGGGGGGCCGGCGAGCAGTACTTC	CASSYSWRGAGEQYF
TRBV28	.	.	TRBJ2-6	TGTGCCAGCAGTTTACGGGGGGCGTCTGGGGCCAACGTCCTGACTTTC	CASSLRGASGANVLTF
TRBV6-5	.	once	TRBJ1-6	TGTGCCAGCAGTCCGGTCGCTAATTCACCCCTCCACTTT	CASSPVANSPLHF
TRBV13	TRBD2	.	TRBJ2-3	TGTGCCAGCAGCCTCCCTGGGGTAGCGGGGCGGCCTAGCACAGATACGCAGTATTTT	CASSLPGVAGRPSTDTQYF
TRBV19	.	.	TRBJ1-2	TGTGCCAGTAGTATCAGGGGAGGGAGCTATGGCTACACCTTC	CASSIRGGSYGYTF
TRBV9	.	.	TRBJ2-7	TGTGCCAGCAGCGTAGTAAACGAGCAGTACTTC	CASSVVNEQYF
TRBV6-1	.	.	TRBJ1-2	TGTGCCAGCACCCGAACCGGACAGAGCTATGGCTACACCTTC	CASTRTGQSYGYTF
TRBV7-9	.	.	TRBJ2-3	TGTGCCAGCAGCTTTTCTAGCATGCCCACAGATACGCAGTATTTT	CASSFSSMPTDTQYF
TRBV6-5	.	.	TRBJ1-5	TGTGCCAGCAGTTACTCAGGAGGGCCCCAGCATTTT	CASSYSGGPQHF
TRBV4-2	TRBD2	once	TRBJ2-3	TGTGCCAGCAGCCAGGGGACTAGCGGCAGCACAGATACGCAGTATTTT	CASSQGTSGSTDTQYF
TRBV6-1	.	.	TRBJ2-2	TGTGCCTCCGCCCCCCGGGACACTACGTCCGGGGAGCTGTTTTTT	CASAPRDTTSGELFF
TRBV2	TRBD1	.	TRBJ2-7	TGTGCCAGCAGGGCTGAGATACAGGGGGCCGCGGCCTACGAGCAGTACTTC	CASRAEIQGAAAYEQYF
TRBV19	TRBD1	.	TRBJ1-1	TGTGCCAGTACCAGGACAGGGACGAACACTGAAGCTTTCTTT	CASTRTGTNTEAFF
TRBV5-6	TRBD2	few	TRBJ2-1	TGTGCCAGCAGCTCCCGGACTAGCGGGGTTGGGGAGCAGTTCTTC	CASSSRTSGVGEQFF
TRBV4-1	.	.	TRBJ2-5	TGCGCCAGCAGCCAAGTCAAGGGGCTCGGGGAGACCCAGTACTTC	CASSQVKGLGETQYF
TRBV2	TRBD1	once	TRBJ1-2	TGTGCCAGCAGCCTTATCGGACAGGCTTCTAACTATGGCTACACCTTC	CASSLIGQASNYGYTF
TRBV10-3	TRBD1	.	TRBJ1-2	TGTGCCATCAGCCCCGACAGGGGGAATGGCTACACTTTC	CAISPDRGNGYTF